These 31 T cell receptor beta chains share one sample of origin, sequenced in a study of post-analysis software for immune sequencing data. Study findings and constraints: Several TRBV segments occurring more often in patients than controls included TRBV5-6, TRBV5-1 and TRBV20-1.

TCR beta cDNA libraries had unique molecular identifiers. TCRdb processed the PCR reads anew with MiXCR; each CDR3 protein has one entry. The sample lists hundreds of thousands of distinct CDR3 sequences, 30% occurring once. No antigen has been assigned to these receptors. The specimen sequenced was blood. These receptors were taken from a girl aged 5-17 years with multiple sclerosis.

The chain couples TRBV7-2 to TRBJ1-2; 9 bases align to TRBD1. The CDR3 is made up of 19 amino acids. V was pared by 3 bases and J by 6 bases, with 20 bases of the junction left unmatched. CDR1 is SGHTA, CDR2 FQGNSA, per germline. CDR3 in DNA: TGTGCCAGCAGCTTGGAAACCGGGACAGGGTTTGGCTTAGGGGATGGCTACACCTTC. Protein: CASSLETGTGFGLGDGYTF.

With regard to this clonotype: A junction boundary mismatches the germline segment, possibly from a read error. CDR3 nucleotide sequence: TGTGCCAGCAGCGCCCAAGGAGCGGGAATAAGAGATACGCTGTATTTT. The encoded protein is CASSAQGAGIRDTLYF. The genes are TRBV7-2 and TRBJ2-3, with 7 positions matching TRBD2. CDR3 size: 16 residues. The germline gives CDR1 SGHTA, CDR2 FQGNSA.

The chain recombines TRBV15 with TRBJ2-1, with D possibly matching TRBD1 (5 bases). The germline V and J ends were trimmed by 3 bases and 6 bases, with 21 bases remaining between them. Germline CDR1 LNHNV, CDR2 YYDKDF (reference sequence). The CDR3 totals 17 residues. The CDR3 protein is CATSRVRGASLGNEQFF. As DNA, the CDR3 is TGTGCCACCAGCAGGGTCCGTGGGGCCAGTTTGGGCAATGAGCAGTTCTTC.

The CDR3 protein is CASSLGLAPTNEQYF. The CDR3 DNA is TGTGCCAGCAGCTTAGGACTAGCTCCCACCAATGAGCAGTACTTC. This sequence joins TRBV7-2 and TRBJ2-1, with 7 bases lining up with TRBD2. With the DNA end fitting TRBJ2-7 better, the J assignment may be wrong. Germline V gene data show CDR1 as SGHTA and CDR2 as FQGNSA. This CDR3 is built from 15 residues.

Only a few counts were recorded for this clonotype. The chain links TRBV7-9 to TRBJ2-7; weak D call: TRBD1 (7 bases). CDR3 size: 16 residues. Germline assignment: CDR1 SEHNR and CDR2 FQNEAQ (reference sequence). Deletions cut 5 bases from V and 7 bases from J, with 24 bases between. CDR3 in DNA: TGTGCCAGCAGCCTACTTTCCGGCGACAGGGCGGGGGAGCAGTACTTC. This sequence encodes CASSLLSGDRAGEQYF.

This clonotype has just one count. The chain recombines TRBV20-1 with TRBJ1-2, with TRBD1 as a possible D gene (6 bases). The V gene lost 5 bases and the J gene lost 4 bases, with 17 bases spanning the gap. The CDR3 sequence is 14 residues long. Germline V gene sequence: CDR1 DFQATT, CDR2 SNEGSKA (reference sequence). CDR3 in DNA: TGCAGTGCTCTATTCCCGGGGGGCGGCTATGGCTACACCTTC. Translating gives CSALFPGGGYGYTF.

The CDR3 sequence is CASSQVNGVGEKLFF. CDR3 DNA sequence: TGTGCCAGCAGCCAAGTTAACGGGGTGGGTGAAAAACTGTTTTTT. The chain recombines TRBV4-2 with TRBJ1-4; D not certain. Trimming removed 1 base at V and 7 bases at J, with 13 bases between. The CDR3 sequence is 15 residues long. CDR1 and CDR2 from the germline V gene are LGHNA and YNFKEQ.

The genes are TRBV5-1 and TRBJ2-3; TRBD2 matches at 8 bases. The length of the CDR3 is 16 residues. In germline, CDR1 is SGHRS, CDR2 YFSETQ. V lost 1 base to trimming and J lost 3 bases; unmatched junction nucleotides: 7. Here the CDR3 DNA reads TGCGCCAGCAGCTTGCCGGGGGGGCTTGGTACAGATACGCAGTATTTT. Its protein is CASSLPGGLGTDTQYF.

Concerning this clonotype: At one end, the junction sequence differs from germline, possibly due to a read error. The CDR3 here is CAGSSRTSPYNEQYF. The CDR3 DNA is TGTGCCGGCAGTTCCCGGACTAGCCCCTACAATGAGCAGTACTTC. This chain links TRBV12-3 or TRBV12-4 with TRBJ2-1; 8 nucleotides align to TRBD2. Gene TRBJ2-7 matches the end of the DNA better, so the J call may be wrong. The CDR3 consists of 15 residues.

To note about this clonotype: At one of its ends the junction is not consistent with the germline gene, which may arise from a read error. This chain links TRBV6-1 with TRBJ2-5, with D perhaps assigned TRBD1 or TRBD2 (6 bases each). CDR1 is MNHNS, CDR2 SASEGT, per germline. There are 15 residues in the CDR3. In DNA, the CDR3 is TGTGCCAGCAGTGATCTTCGGGGGCTCCAAGGGACCCAGTACTTC. Its translation: CASSDLRGLQGTQYF.

The sample holds a few counts of this clonotype. V gene TRBV24-1 combines with J gene TRBJ1-1, with D uncertain. This CDR3 region has 13 residues. The germline V gene has CDR1 KGHDR and CDR2 SFDVKD. V was pared by 0 bases and J by 4 bases, with 5 bases between. The CDR3 loop is CATSDLRGTEAFF. CDR3 sequence (DNA): TGTGCCACCAGTGATTTGCGAGGCACTGAAGCTTTCTTT.

This chain uses TRBV29-1 with TRBJ2-1, with D hard to call. Germline assignment: CDR1 SQVTM and CDR2 ANQGSEA. V was shortened by 6 bases and J by 10 bases, with 19 bases between the two germline ends. The length of the CDR3 is 13 residues. For the CDR3, the DNA is TGCAGCGTGGTCTGGGCGGCGGCTCGAGAGCAGTTCTTC. This gives the protein CSVVWAAAREQFF.

The chain couples TRBV29-1 to TRBJ2-7, with D possibly TRBD1 on 6 matching bases. Trimming removed 6 bases at V and 2 bases at J, with 14 bases between. The CDR3 is 13 residues long. Germline values: CDR1 SQVTM, CDR2 ANQGSEA. The CDR3 nucleotides read TGCAGCGTAGAACAGGGTTTTACCTACGAGCAGTACTTC. It is translated as CSVEQGFTYEQYF.

The gene calls are TRBV2 and TRBJ1-5; no clear D. Germline V gene sequence: CDR1 SNHLY, CDR2 FYNNEI. CDR3 size: 15 residues. The V end lost 3 bases, the J end lost 0 bases, and 9 bases lay between the germline ends. The CDR3 sequence is CASSDWANSNQPQHF. The CDR3 coding sequence is TGTGCCAGCAGTGACTGGGCGAATAGCAATCAGCCCCAGCATTTT.

The V gene is TRBV29-1, the J gene TRBJ2-5; D perhaps matches TRBD2 (7 bases). V lost 7 bases and J 5 bases, leaving 17 bases between the germline ends. The CDR3 is 13 residues long. CDR1 SQVTM and CDR2 ANQGSEA come from the germline V gene. The CDR3, as DNA: TGCAGCGGAGAGGGGGGGCCTGGCGAGACCCAGTACTTC. As protein: CSGEGGPGETQYF.

This clonotype was seen a handful of times. The rearrangement joins TRBV12-3 or TRBV12-4 to TRBJ1-2; TRBD1 might be the D (5 bases). Deletions cut 5 bases from V and 7 bases from J, with 17 bases between. This CDR3 has 14 amino acids. The CDR3 bases are TGTGCCAGCAGTCCCCAGATCGGGGCAGGTGGCTACACCTTC. Translated: CASSPQIGAGGYTF.

The V and J genes are TRBV5-6 and TRBJ1-4; D is undetermined. Germline V gene data show CDR1 as SGHDT and CDR2 as YYEEEE. This CDR3 has 15 amino acids. Trimming stripped 4 bases from V and 7 bases from J, with 17 bases between. CDR3 sequence reads: CASSHKSIWSEKLFF. CDR3 nucleotides: TGTGCCAGCAGCCATAAGTCCATTTGGAGTGAAAAACTGTTTTTT. The full variable domain, in which reference TRBV5-6 and TRBJ1-4 provide the parts outside the CDR3, is DAGVTQSPTHLIKTRGQQVTLRCSPKSGHDTVSWYQQALGQGPQFIFQYYEEEERQRGNFPDRFSGHQFPNYSSELNVNALLLGDSALYLCASSHKSIWSEKLFFGSGTQLSVL.

Worth noting for this clonotype: A much larger clone differs from this one at a single base, so this may be a read error. V gene TRBV27 combines with J gene TRBJ2-5; D could derive from TRBD1 or TRBD2 (5 bases each). CDR3 length: 15 residues. Germline CDR1 reads MNHEY; CDR2 reads SMNVEV (reference sequence). V lost 3 bases and J 11 bases, leaving 22 bases between the germline ends. CDR3 nucleotide sequence: TGTGCCAGCAGTTTCGGAGGAGGCAGGGTCTACAAGCAGTACTTC. Protein: CASSFGGGRVYKQYF.

The genes are TRBV18 and TRBJ2-7; the match to TRBD1 covers 8 bases. The better agreement between TRBJ1-2 and the DNA end casts doubt on the J call. CDR3 length: 17 residues. The germline gives CDR1 KGHSH, CDR2 LQKENI. The CDR3 sequence is CASSPKDRVSEGSGYTF. DNA for the CDR3: TGTGCCAGCTCACCTAAGGACAGGGTGTCGGAGGGGTCTGGCTACACCTTC.

The CDR3 bases are TGCAGCGTTGAAGGGACTAGCGGGGGGATTGTCGAGTTCTTC. Its protein product is CSVEGTSGGIVEFF. The gene calls are TRBV29-1 and TRBJ2-1; 14 nucleotides agree with TRBD2. The CDR3 contains 14 residues. J lost 14 bases, V lost 1 base, and 7 bases had no gene match. In germline, CDR1 is SQVTM, CDR2 ANQGSEA.

This chain connects TRBV20-1 to TRBJ1-5; possible D gene TRBD1, 5 bases. Trimming removed 1 base at V and 5 bases at J, with 9 bases between. This CDR3 has 13 residues. CDR1 DFQATT and CDR2 SNEGSKA come from the germline V gene (reference sequence). The CDR3 protein is CSARVDKDQPQHF. The CDR3 coding sequence is TGCAGTGCTAGAGTGGACAAAGATCAGCCCCAGCATTTT.

This clonotype was detected only a few times. The V gene is TRBV7-2, the J gene TRBJ1-6, with 7 positions matching TRBD1. This CDR3 is built from 17 residues. Trimming removed 0 bases from V and 7 bases from J; junction bases left unmatched: 9. The germline V gene has CDR1 SGHTA and CDR2 FQGNSA. The CDR3 loop reads CASSLARAGGRNSPLHF. In nucleotides, the CDR3 is TGTGCCAGCAGCTTAGCGCGGGCAGGGGGAAGGAATTCACCCCTCCACTTT.

This clonotype occurred many times. The chain employs TRBV6-6 and TRBJ1-2; no clear D. This CDR3 is built from 15 residues. V lost 2 bases and J lost 2, with 12 bases in between. Germline CDR1 and CDR2: MNHNY and SVGAGI (reference sequence). The CDR3 coding sequence is TGTGCCAGCAGTTACGGGATGGAGATAAACTATGGCTACACCTTC. The encoded protein is CASSYGMEINYGYTF.

The chain couples TRBV6-2 or TRBV6-3 to TRBJ2-5, with 10 positions matching TRBD1. V shed 8 bases and J 1 base; nucleotides not matched to a gene: 7. Germline V gene data show CDR1 as MNHEY and CDR2 as SVGEGT. This CDR3 is built from 15 residues. The CDR3 protein is CASLPDRGFQETQYF. The CDR3 DNA sequence: TGTGCCAGCTTGCCGGACAGGGGGTTCCAAGAGACCCAGTACTTC.

The chain recombines TRBV6-6 with TRBJ1-4, with 8 bases identical to TRBD1. CDR3 length: 14 residues. Trimming took 3 bases from V and 5 from J; bases not matched to a gene: 2. Germline V gene data show CDR1 as MNHNY and CDR2 as SVGAGI (reference sequence). CDR3 in DNA: TGTGCCAGCAGTTATAGACAGGGGAATGAAAAACTGTTTTTT. Its protein is CASSYRQGNEKLFF.

The V and J genes are TRBV6-6 and TRBJ1-2, with 9 nucleotides matching TRBD1. This CDR3 contains 16 residues. The V gene end was trimmed by 6 bases and the J gene end by 7 bases; junction bases not matched to a gene: 15. Germline V gene lookup returns CDR1 MNHNY and CDR2 SVGAGI (reference sequence). As DNA, the CDR3 is TGTGCCAGCAGCGTATTAACCGGGACAGGGTATGGTGGCTACACCTTC. This encodes CASSVLTGTGYGGYTF.

The chain couples TRBV28 to TRBJ2-6; 8 bases align to TRBD2. Trimming took 10 bases from V and 1 from J; bases not matched to a gene: 6. Germline V CDR1 and CDR2: MDHEN, SYDVKM. This CDR3 contains 15 residues. CDR3 in DNA: TGTGCCACCGGGGGGGTTTTGTCTGGGGCCAACGTCCTGACTTTC. Translated: CATGGVLSGANVLTF.

The chain uses TRBV20-1 and TRBJ2-1; 10 bases line up with TRBD2. CDR3 length: 18 residues. V shed 3 bases and J 0 bases; nucleotides not matched to a gene: 11. In germline, CDR1 is DFQATT, CDR2 SNEGSKA (reference sequence). The CDR3 loop reads CSASSPVLAGASYNEQFF. The CDR3 DNA follows: TGCAGTGCTAGCTCGCCAGTTCTAGCGGGGGCCTCCTACAATGAGCAGTTCTTC.

This clonotype was picked up a small number of times. The junction and the germline gene differ at one end; a read error may be behind it. The chain uses TRBV20-1 and TRBJ2-1; 11 bases are a match to TRBD2. The germline V gene has CDR1 DFQATT and CDR2 SNEGSKA (reference sequence). This CDR3 comprises 15 residues. The CDR3: CSALTSGTRYTEQFF. The CDR3, as DNA: TGCAGTGCGCTGACTAGCGGGACTCGATACACTGAGCAGTTCTTC.

The rearrangement links TRBV6-1 to TRBJ2-1, with 12 bases aligning to TRBD2. CDR1 is MNHNS, CDR2 SASEGT, per germline. The CDR3 has 16 residues. The V and J ends lost 6 bases and 5 bases, in that order; junction bases with no gene match: 8. The CDR3 loop is CASSPTPSGRDNEQFF. CDR3 DNA sequence: TGTGCCAGCAGCCCCACCCCTAGCGGGAGGGACAATGAGCAGTTCTTC.

This clonotype has more than one count but fewer than ten. The chain couples TRBV5-1 to TRBJ2-1, with 7 bases identical to TRBD2. The ends lost 4 bases at V and 10 bases at J; junction bases unmatched: 8. The CDR3 runs 13 residues. Germline CDR1 SGHRS, CDR2 YFSETQ. In DNA form, the CDR3 reads TGCGCCAGCAGCCCAGGACTAGGCGGGGAGCAGTTCTTC. Its protein is CASSPGLGGEQFF.